These 8 T cell receptor beta chains share one sample of origin, sequenced in a study of siplizumab effects on memory and regulatory T cells (dated by TCRdb to about 2019). To prepare the library, the immunoSEQ multiplex PCR assay was applied. Not all clones reach the TCRdb copy of this immuneACCESS table, which keeps in-frame sequences only. Checked studies attribute under half of the gap to unresolved V genes and leave the rest unexplained. Within this sample are 100,000 to 120,000 clones, with under 95% of them counted one time only. In total, the top ten clones hold 0.25% to 0.35% of the sample. The sequenced sample was CD4+ T cells sorted from blood. These receptors were collected from a human donor in good health.

The chain employs TRBV2 and TRBJ2-7; TRBD1 matches at 9 bases. The CDR3 is 15 amino acids. The V gene's germline CDR1 is SNHLY and CDR2 FYNNEI. V lost 6 bases and J lost 2; bases outside the gene matches: 8. The CDR3 spells CASRRDRGFAYEQYF. The CDR3 DNA sequence: TGTGCCAGCAGAAGAGACAGGGGGTTCGCCTACGAGCAGTACTTC.

V and J are TRBV6-1 and TRBJ2-1; D gene ambiguous. V was cut by 9 bases and J by 5 bases, with 14 bases left in between. There are 13 residues in the CDR3. Germline CDR1 is MNHNS and CDR2 is SASEGT. The CDR3 loop is CASRIGNNNEQFF. CDR3 nucleotides: TGTGCCAGTCGGATTGGTAATAACAATGAGCAGTTCTTC.

The chain combines TRBV9 with TRBJ1-2; tentatively, D is TRBD1 (6 bases). V was pared by 0 bases and J by 2 bases, with 17 bases between. The germline V gene has CDR1 SGDLS and CDR2 YYNGEE. This CDR3 has 17 residues. CDR3 DNA: TGTGCCAGCAGCGTAGCCCCGGGGGGGCGCGGGAACTATGGCTACACCTTC. It is translated as CASSVAPGGRGNYGYTF.

V and J are TRBV7-8 and TRBJ2-5; tentatively, D is TRBD1 or TRBD2 (7 bases each). Trimming shortened V by 7 bases and J by 4 bases, and 16 bases separated the two germline ends. Looked up from germline, CDR1 is SGHVS and CDR2 is FQNEAQ. The CDR3 covers 14 residues. This CDR3 is CASTLGRGGETQYF. DNA for the CDR3: TGTGCCAGCACCCTCGGCAGGGGGGGAGAGACCCAGTACTTC.

This chain uses TRBV16 with TRBJ2-2; the D is unclear. This CDR3 has 15 residues. Trimming took 3 bases from V and 0 from J, leaving 8 bases between them. Germline CDR1 is KGHSY and CDR2 is FQNENV. CDR3 sequence reads: CASSQVSANTGELFF. CDR3 DNA: TGTGCCAGCAGCCAGGTCAGCGCGAACACCGGGGAGCTGTTTTTT.

The chain carries TRBV7-2 and TRBJ2-3; 7 positions agree with TRBD2. CDR3 length equals 16 residues. CDR1 and CDR2 (germline): SGHTA, FQGNSA. The trim removed 0 bases at V and 7 bases at J, leaving 10 bases unmatched. CDR3 loop: CASSLAGSGVGNTQYF. The CDR3 DNA follows: TGTGCCAGCAGCTTAGCGGGGAGCGGGGTCGGAAATACGCAGTATTTT.

This sequence joins TRBV4-2 and TRBJ2-3, with 9 nucleotides matching TRBD2. This CDR3 is 17 amino acids long. CDR1 is LGHNA and CDR2 is YNFKEQ in the germline V gene. The ends lost 0 bases at V and 2 bases at J; junction bases unmatched: 6. CDR3 sequence reads: CASSQDMTSGVTDTQYF. Written as DNA, the CDR3 is TGTGCCAGCAGCCAAGATATGACTAGCGGTGTCACAGATACGCAGTATTTT.

This clone was recorded once. This chain uses TRBV19 with TRBJ1-1; D may be TRBD1 (5 bases). Germline lookup yields CDR1 LNHDA and CDR2 SQIVND (reference sequence). Trimming pared 6 bases from V and 0 bases from J, leaving 26 bases between. The CDR3 covers 19 residues. CDR3 DNA sequence: TGTGCCAGTAGATCCTCTAGGGGCAGAACCCTTACAATGAACACTGAAGCTTTCTTT. Its protein product is CASRSSRGRTLTMNTEAFF.